The sequence of this TCR beta chain was determined in a study of OX40 agonist ivuxolimab in advanced cancers. It was autoimmune disease history or systemic immunosuppression that excluded patients. The V and J ends lost 0 bases and 3 bases respectively, with 10 bases between them. In germline, CDR1 is SGHTS, CDR2 YDEGEE. This CDR3 contains 14 residues. Study-level points and caveats: The specificity for antigen of the expanded peripheral T cells was not determined. In CD8+ T cells, expanded clones were on average more numerous than in CD4+. The CD4+ and CD8+ T cells in the blood had expanded clonally by week 6 at 0.1 to 3.0 mg/kg.

Worth noting for this clone: Its antigen is currently unknown.

Measured with immunoSEQ multiplex PCR; TCRdb has only the in-frame clones, and not every one. The data show around 79,000 clones, about 88% seen once. The rearrangement joins TRBV5-8 to TRBJ2-7, with TRBD2 as a possible D gene (6 bases). The receptor's source is an adult with an advanced solid tumor such as melanoma, head and neck, liver or kidney cancer. This sample comprised CD4+ or CD8+ T cells sorted from blood, obtained in a trial of the OX40 agonist ivuxolimab. In nucleotides, the CDR3 is TGTGCCAGCAGCTTGGCCTTGCGGGGCTACGAGCAGTACTTC. Protein: CASSLALRGYEQYF.